The next 18 T cell receptor beta chains were all read from a single sample in a study of technical replicates of blood from a few donors listed by TCRdb under 2017. Preparation of the library involved the immunoSEQ multiplex PCR assay. TCRdb took over this immuneACCESS table, retaining in-frame rearrangements with V and J assigned. Such tables are incomplete; in checked studies, under half of the missing clones stem from an unresolved V gene, and the remainder is unexplained. For this sample the table gives 80,000 to 95,000 clones, of which roughly 94% were detected only once. The top ten clones comprise 0.24% of the sample. Sequenced material: T cells isolated from PBMCs. These receptors all stem from a human donor in good health.

This chain joins TRBV25-1 and TRBJ2-1; D possibly corresponds to TRBD1 (6 bases). Trimming shortened V by 2 bases and J by 5 bases, and 7 bases separated the two germline ends. CDR3 length: 13 amino acids. Germline V lookup: CDR1 MGHDK, CDR2 SYGVNS. CDR3 amino acids: CASSEGGHNEQFF. Written as DNA, the CDR3 is TGTGCCAGCAGTGAAGGGGGCCACAATGAGCAGTTCTTC.

CDR3: CASSRETQYF. Here the CDR3 DNA reads TGTGCCAGCAGCCGAGAGACCCAGTACTTC. The V and J genes are TRBV28 and TRBJ2-5; D is ambiguous. Between the trimmed V and J ends, which lost 6 bases and 4 bases, there was a span of 3 bases. The CDR3 has 10 amino acids. Germline CDR1 is MDHEN and CDR2 is SYDVKM.

The genes are TRBV27 and TRBJ1-2, with 8 bases identical to TRBD1. The V and J ends lost 5 bases and 3 bases, in that order; junction bases with no gene match: 8. CDR3 size: 15 residues. The germline CDR1 and CDR2 sequences are MNHEY and SMNVEV (reference sequence). The CDR3 loop reads CASSTAGGADYGYTF. CDR3 DNA: TGTGCCAGCAGTACCGCAGGGGGCGCGGACTATGGCTACACCTTC.

The chain combines TRBV28 with TRBJ2-2; D remains unclear. Between the trimmed V and J ends, which lost 5 bases and 8 bases, there was a span of 21 bases. The CDR3 has 16 residues. CDR1 and CDR2 from the germline V gene are MDHEN and SYDVKM. The CDR3 nucleotides read TGTGCCAGCAGTCATGAAGCTAAACTAAACGCTGGGGAGCTGTTTTTT. It encodes CASSHEAKLNAGELFF.

V usage is TRBV6-1 and J usage is TRBJ1-5; D is undetermined. This CDR3 region has 15 residues. V dropped 3 bases and J dropped 0 bases, with 9 bases sitting between them. The germline CDR1 and CDR2 sequences are MNHNS and SASEGT. The CDR3 DNA reads TGTGCCAGCAGTGACGGAGATTATAGCAATCAGCCCCAGCATTTT. This gives the protein CASSDGDYSNQPQHF.

The chain couples TRBV29-1 to TRBJ1-2; D gene ambiguous. The germline gives CDR1 SQVTM, CDR2 ANQGSEA. V was trimmed by 4 bases and J by 8 bases, leaving 11 bases between them. The CDR3 totals 11 residues. CDR3 loop: CSVVRDRGYTF. For the CDR3, the DNA is TGCAGCGTTGTGAGAGATCGCGGCTACACCTTC.

This clone came up a few times. V and J are TRBV29-1 and TRBJ2-1; TRBD1 matches 9 bases. This CDR3 region has 18 residues. The junction had 16 bases not matched to a gene; V was cut back by 1 base and J by 6 bases. The germline gives CDR1 SQVTM, CDR2 ANQGSEA. This CDR3 reads CSVEGQGDKFWNFNEQFF. The DNA of the CDR3 is TGCAGCGTTGAAGGACAGGGGGACAAATTTTGGAATTTCAATGAGCAGTTCTTC.

The J gene is TRBJ2-6, the V gene TRBV4-2; unclear D gene. CDR1 and CDR2 from the germline V gene are LGHNA and YNFKEQ. The V end was cut by 1 base, the J end by 3 bases, with 7 bases between. The CDR3 has 15 residues. This CDR3 reads CASSQVTDGANVLTF. CDR3 in DNA: TGTGCCAGCAGCCAAGTAACAGATGGGGCCAACGTCCTGACTTTC.

V gene TRBV5-4 combines with J gene TRBJ2-2; D may be TRBD2 (5 bases). V lost 3 bases to trimming and J lost 6 bases, with 9 bases between them. The CDR3 covers 13 residues. The germline gives CDR1 SGHNT, CDR2 YYREEE (reference sequence). The CDR3 is CASSSSGSGELFF. Written as DNA, the CDR3 is TGTGCCAGCAGCTCAAGCGGTTCCGGGGAGCTGTTTTTT.

The V call is TRBV7-9, the J call TRBJ1-4, with a possible D match to TRBD1 (6 bases). Germline V gene sequence: CDR1 SEHNR, CDR2 FQNEAQ (reference sequence). CDR3 length: 14 amino acids. V was shortened by 1 base and J by 8 bases, with 11 bases between the two germline ends. The CDR3 nucleotides read TGTGCCAGCAGCTTAGTGCAGGGGCCGGAAAAACTGTTTTTT. This encodes CASSLVQGPEKLFF.

The chain uses TRBV5-1 and TRBJ2-7; 9 bases map to TRBD2. V lost 4 bases to trimming and J lost 4 bases; unmatched junction nucleotides: 15. Germline V gene data show CDR1 as SGHRS and CDR2 as YFSETQ. The CDR3 has 17 amino acids. In DNA form, the CDR3 reads TGCGCCAGCAGCGGGCTCAAAATACTAGCGGGTGTTTACGAGCAGTACTTC. Translated, it gives CASSGLKILAGVYEQYF.

This clone is a singleton in its sample. V is TRBV6-1 and J is TRBJ2-7; TRBD2 agrees at 12 bases. The length of the CDR3 is 14 residues. The trim removed 10 bases at V and 2 bases at J, leaving 6 bases unmatched. In germline, CDR1 is MNHNS, CDR2 SASEGT. CDR3 bases: TGTGCCACCGCGACTAGCGGGGGCCCCTACGAGCAGTACTTC. This sequence encodes CATATSGGPYEQYF.

The CDR3 reads CASSQAAGGKDEQFF. Written as DNA, the CDR3 is TGCGCCAGCAGCCAAGCGGCGGGAGGGAAGGATGAGCAGTTCTTC. V is TRBV4-1 and J is TRBJ2-1, with 9 bases lining up with TRBD2. CDR3 length equals 15 residues. The J segment lost 8 bases and the V segment lost 1 base, leaving 6 bases of the junction unmatched. Per the germline V gene, CDR1 is MGHRA and CDR2 is YSYEKL.

The chain has TRBV29-1 and TRBJ2-7; D gene ambiguous. Trimming took off 7 bases at V and 2 bases at J, with 9 bases between the two ends. The germline V gene has CDR1 SQVTM and CDR2 ANQGSEA. The length of the CDR3 is 11 residues. The CDR3 is CSALSAYEQYF. CDR3 DNA sequence: TGCAGCGCACTGTCTGCCTACGAGCAGTACTTC.

The chain joins TRBV27 to TRBJ1-4; 7 nucleotides agree with TRBD1. CDR1 is MNHEY and CDR2 is SMNVEV in the germline V gene (reference sequence). The junction had 18 bases not matched to a gene; V was cut back by 2 bases and J by 9 bases. This CDR3 has 18 residues. CDR3 bases: TGTGCCAGCAGTTTAACTGGACAGGCCCTCCTTGGAAATAAAAAACTGTTTTTT. It codes for CASSLTGQALLGNKKLFF.

A single count supports this clone. The chain joins TRBV15 to TRBJ1-5; no firm D call. V lost 3 bases and J 5 bases, leaving 17 bases between the germline ends. The length of the CDR3 is 16 residues. Germline values: CDR1 LNHNV, CDR2 YYDKDF (reference sequence). CDR3 protein: CATSSRRTDFYQPQHF. Here the CDR3 DNA reads TGTGCCACCAGCAGCCGACGAACGGACTTCTATCAGCCCCAGCATTTT.

The chain employs TRBV5-4 and TRBJ2-2; TRBD1 agrees at 7 bases. With V trimmed by 4 bases and J by 5 bases, 11 bases remained unmatched. CDR1 and CDR2 (germline): SGHNT, YYREEE (reference sequence). The length of the CDR3 is 16 residues. The DNA for the CDR3 is TGTGCCAGCAGCCACCAGGGCCAGGGGGTAACCGGGGAGCTGTTTTTT. It codes for CASSHQGQGVTGELFF.

J is TRBJ1-1 and V is TRBV2; D is undetermined. The germline CDR1 and CDR2 sequences are SNHLY and FYNNEI. V gave up 9 bases and J gave up 1 base, with 21 bases separating them. There are 16 residues in the CDR3. In DNA form, the CDR3 reads TGTGCCAGAGAGGTCCCGCGGGCGAAATCGAACACTGAAGCTTTCTTT. Its translation: CAREVPRAKSNTEAFF.